These T cell receptor beta chains were read from a single sample in a study of blood T cell repertoires in COVID-19. Here immunoSEQ multiplex PCR was the method, and the copy in TCRdb shows in-frame clones only, minus some. This sample has about 330,000 clones, with about nine tenths found just once. The sequenced sample was PBMCs or T cells enriched from blood (not recorded which). The origin of the receptors is a woman aged 18-29 years who had recovered from COVID-19. Each CDR3 is given with its conserved first and last residue. Fields, in order: D gene, clone size, J gene, V gene, CDR3 protein, CDR3 DNA. D genes are given only for firm matches. The size field is filled for only some rows; it gives once, few, many or a size class.

d_call: -; clone_size: few; j_call: TRBJ2-2; v_call: TRBV6-5; cdr3_aa: CASRGAGYTGELFF; cdr3_nt: TGTGCCAGCAGGGGTGCGGGGTACACCGGGGAGCTGTTTTTT
d_call: -; clone_size: -; j_call: TRBJ2-1; v_call: TRBV6-6; cdr3_aa: CASSYSIQGSDREQFF; cdr3_nt: TGTGCCAGCAGTTACTCGATTCAAGGCTCCGACAGGGAGCAGTTCTTC
d_call: TRBD1; clone_size: -; j_call: TRBJ2-7; v_call: TRBV15; cdr3_aa: CATSSWGQGASYEQYF; cdr3_nt: TGTGCCACCAGCAGTTGGGGACAGGGGGCCTCCTACGAGCAGTACTTC
d_call: -; clone_size: -; j_call: TRBJ1-4; v_call: TRBV4-1; cdr3_aa: CASSQVGGRLFF; cdr3_nt: TGCGCCAGCAGCCAAGTAGGGGGAAGGCTGTTTTTT
d_call: -; clone_size: -; j_call: TRBJ2-7; v_call: TRBV6-5; cdr3_aa: CASSQARQSSYEQYF; cdr3_nt: TGTGCCAGCAGTCAGGCCAGGCAGAGTTCCTACGAGCAGTACTTC
d_call: -; clone_size: -; j_call: TRBJ1-3; v_call: TRBV5-1; cdr3_aa: CASSPTGLGNTIYF; cdr3_nt: TGCGCCAGCAGTCCCACAGGGCTTGGAAACACCATATATTTT
d_call: -; clone_size: -; j_call: TRBJ2-3; v_call: TRBV5-4; cdr3_aa: CASSYLTSTDTQYF; cdr3_nt: TGTGCCAGCAGCTACCTGACTAGCACAGATACGCAGTATTTT
d_call: -; clone_size: -; j_call: TRBJ1-1; v_call: TRBV28; cdr3_aa: CASRGGDRSTEAFF; cdr3_nt: TGTGCCAGCAGGGGGGGGGACCGGAGCACTGAAGCTTTCTTT
d_call: -; clone_size: -; j_call: TRBJ1-2; v_call: TRBV7-9; cdr3_aa: CASSLSTPANYGYTF; cdr3_nt: TGTGCCAGCAGCCTGTCGACACCTGCTAACTATGGCTACACCTTC
d_call: -; clone_size: -; j_call: TRBJ2-2; v_call: TRBV19; cdr3_aa: CASRTGLHTGELFF; cdr3_nt: TGTGCCAGTAGAACAGGATTACACACCGGGGAGCTGTTTTTT
d_call: TRBD1; clone_size: -; j_call: TRBJ1-2; v_call: TRBV10-3; cdr3_aa: CAISEISGTVFYGYTF; cdr3_nt: TGTGCCATCAGTGAAATCTCCGGGACAGTGTTTTATGGCTACACCTTC
d_call: -; clone_size: -; j_call: TRBJ1-6; v_call: TRBV5-4; cdr3_aa: CASSLAYGDSPLHF; cdr3_nt: TGTGCCAGCAGCTTGGCCTACGGGGATTCACCCCTCCACTTT
d_call: TRBD1; clone_size: -; j_call: TRBJ1-2; v_call: TRBV4-1; cdr3_aa: CASSQARGQGASYGYTF; cdr3_nt: TGCGCCAGCAGCCAAGCGAGAGGGCAGGGGGCTTCCTATGGCTACACCTTC
d_call: -; clone_size: -; j_call: TRBJ1-1; v_call: TRBV20-1; cdr3_aa: CSVGRPTEAFF; cdr3_nt: TGCAGTGTGGGGCGCCCCACTGAAGCTTTCTTT
d_call: TRBD1; clone_size: -; j_call: TRBJ1-1; v_call: TRBV7-9; cdr3_aa: CASTATGFSNTEAFF; cdr3_nt: TGTGCCAGCACCGCGACAGGGTTCTCCAACACTGAAGCTTTCTTT
d_call: TRBD1; clone_size: once; j_call: TRBJ1-5; v_call: TRBV7-8; cdr3_aa: CASSLTGGNQPQHF; cdr3_nt: TGTGCCAGCAGCTTGACAGGGGGCAATCAGCCCCAGCATTTT
d_call: -; clone_size: -; j_call: TRBJ2-7; v_call: TRBV3-1/TRBV3-2; cdr3_aa: CASSRELAQSYEQYF; cdr3_nt: TGTGCCAGCAGCAGAGAATTAGCGCAGTCCTACGAGCAGTACTTC
d_call: TRBD2; clone_size: -; j_call: TRBJ2-1; v_call: TRBV28; cdr3_aa: CATQRESSYNEQFF; cdr3_nt: TGTGCCACCCAGCGGGAGAGCTCCTACAATGAGCAGTTCTTC
d_call: -; clone_size: -; j_call: TRBJ2-7; v_call: TRBV3-1/TRBV3-2; cdr3_aa: CASSRGPTLSYEQYF; cdr3_nt: TGTGCCAGCAGCCGAGGGCCTACACTTTCCTACGAGCAGTACTTC
d_call: -; clone_size: -; j_call: TRBJ2-7; v_call: TRBV7-9; cdr3_aa: CASSFPGPPTFTSYEQYF; cdr3_nt: TGTGCCAGCAGCTTCCCAGGGCCCCCGACCTTTACATCCTACGAGCAGTACTTC
d_call: -; clone_size: -; j_call: TRBJ2-6; v_call: TRBV5-1; cdr3_aa: CASSLGFAGAGGNSGANVLTF; cdr3_nt: TGCGCCAGCAGCTTGGGGTTCGCAGGGGCTGGGGGCAACTCTGGGGCCAACGTCCTGACTTTC
d_call: -; clone_size: few; j_call: TRBJ1-2; v_call: TRBV3-1/TRBV3-2; cdr3_aa: CASSQTLGQTGYTF; cdr3_nt: TGTGCCAGCAGCCAAACTCTAGGACAGACTGGCTACACCTTC